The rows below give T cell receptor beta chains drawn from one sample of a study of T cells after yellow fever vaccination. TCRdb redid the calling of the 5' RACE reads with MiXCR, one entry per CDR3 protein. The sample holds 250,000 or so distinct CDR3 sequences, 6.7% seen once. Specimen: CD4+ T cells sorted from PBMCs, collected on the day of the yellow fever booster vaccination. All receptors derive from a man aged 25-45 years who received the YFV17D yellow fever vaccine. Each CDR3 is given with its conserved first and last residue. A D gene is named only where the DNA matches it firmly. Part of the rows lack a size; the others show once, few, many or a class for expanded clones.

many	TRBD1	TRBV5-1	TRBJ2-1	TGCGCCAGCAGCCATGACAGGGCTTACAATGAGCAGTTCTTC	CASSHDRAYNEQFF
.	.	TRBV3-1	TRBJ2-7	TGTGCCTGCAGCCACCACTCGGTCCTCTCCTACGAGCAGTACTTC	CACSHHSVLSYEQYF
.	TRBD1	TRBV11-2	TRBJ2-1	TGTGCCAGCAGCACCAGGGACAGTTTTCTGCACAATGAGCAGTTCTTC	CASSTRDSFLHNEQFF
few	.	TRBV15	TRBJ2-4	TGTGCCACCAGCAGAGGGGCTGAAGGTATTCAGTACTTC	CATSRGAEGIQYF
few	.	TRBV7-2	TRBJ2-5	TGTGCCAGCAGCTCCTACAAGGAGACCCAGTACTTC	CASSSYKETQYF
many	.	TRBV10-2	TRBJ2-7	TGCGCCAGCAATGCCCGGGACGTGAGCTCCTACGAGCAGTACTTC	CASNARDVSSYEQYF
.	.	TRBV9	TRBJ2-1	TGTGCCAGCAGCGCGCCACAACACAACTCCCGGGACGGACTCTACAATGAGCAGTTCTTC	CASSAPQHNSRDGLYNEQFF
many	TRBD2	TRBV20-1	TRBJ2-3	TGCAGTGGGAGAAGGCGGGGGGGGGGTTTGGATACGCAGTATTTT	CSGRRRGGGLDTQYF
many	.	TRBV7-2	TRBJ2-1	TGTGCCAGCAGCTTAAATGGGAGGAATGAGCAGTTCTTC	CASSLNGRNEQFF
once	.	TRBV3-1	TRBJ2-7	TGTGCCACCAGCCAAGGGCCTAGCCGGGGTTACGAGCAGTACTTC	CATSQGPSRGYEQYF
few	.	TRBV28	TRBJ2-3	TGTGCCAGCAGGACGGCCCCAGATACGCAGTATTTT	CASRTAPDTQYF
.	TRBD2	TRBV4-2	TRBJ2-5	TGTGCCAGGAGCCTTCCTCGGGTCTCGGGACTAGCATCGGCGGAGACCCAGTACTTC	CARSLPRVSGLASAETQYF
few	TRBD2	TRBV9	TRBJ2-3	TGTGCCAGCAGCGTAGGGATAGCGGGAGCCTCGAAAGATACGCAGTATTTT	CASSVGIAGASKDTQYF
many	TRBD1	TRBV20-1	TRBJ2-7	TGCAGGGCCGGGACAGAAAACTACGAGCAGTACTTC	CRAGTENYEQYF
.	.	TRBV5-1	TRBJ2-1	TGCGCCAGCAGCTTCCGGGCCAACAATGAGCAGTTCTTC	CASSFRANNEQFF
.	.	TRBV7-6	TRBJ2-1	TGTGCCAGCAGCCCCCAGCGCTACAATGAGCAGTTCTTC	CASSPQRYNEQFF
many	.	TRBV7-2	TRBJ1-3	TGTGCCAGCAGCTTATTAATAGGCTCTGGAAACACCATATATTTT	CASSLLIGSGNTIYF
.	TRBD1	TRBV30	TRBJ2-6	TGTGCCTGGTCGTCTCAGGGGGCTGGGGCCAACGTCCTGACTTTC	CAWSSQGAGANVLTF
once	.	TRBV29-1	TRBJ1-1	TGCAGCGGGATCGGGAACGGGAACACTGAAGCTTTCTTT	CSGIGNGNTEAFF
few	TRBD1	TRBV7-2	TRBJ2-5	TGTGCCAGCAGCGTAAGACAGGGGAGGAACACTTTTCAGACCCAGTACTTC	CASSVRQGRNTFQTQYF
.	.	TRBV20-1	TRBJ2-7	TGCAGTGCTCCCTGGGGGGGCGCCGAGCGGGAGTACTTC	CSAPWGGAEREYF
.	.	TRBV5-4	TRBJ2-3	TGTGCCAGCAGCTTGGCCCATAGCACAGATACGCAGTATTTT	CASSLAHSTDTQYF
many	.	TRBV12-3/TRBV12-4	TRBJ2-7	TGTGCCAGCAGTTTTGGGGGACGTTACGAGCAGTACTTC	CASSFGGRYEQYF
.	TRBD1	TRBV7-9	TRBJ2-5	TGTGCCAGCCGCCGGACAGGGGAATCGGAGACCCAGTACTTC	CASRRTGESETQYF
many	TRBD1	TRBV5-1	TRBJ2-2	TGCGCCAGCAGTCCCCGCAGGGGGACGGGGGAGCTGTTTTTT	CASSPRRGTGELFF
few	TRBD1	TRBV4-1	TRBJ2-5	TGCGCCAGCAGCCAAGGGCAACAGGGGATTTTAGTTCAAGAGACCCAGTACTTC	CASSQGQQGILVQETQYF
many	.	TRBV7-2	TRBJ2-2	TGTGCCAGCAGCTTAGACTCCGGGGAGCTGTTTTTT	CASSLDSGELFF
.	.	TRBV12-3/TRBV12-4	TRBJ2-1	TGTGCCAGCAGTCCCTCTCGCGGGATGGTCAATGAGCAGTTCTTC	CASSPSRGMVNEQFF